This T cell receptor (beta chain) was recovered during a study of cytomegalovirus exposure and HLA in healthy donors. Notes on the study in general: Several of the most significant clusters were apparently associated with common viral pathogens in a later analysis.

PCR primers comprised 60 Vbeta and 13 Jbeta primers. The protocol was immunoSEQ multiplex PCR, while the TCRdb copy is restricted to in-frame clones and leaves out a portion. This sample carries some 160,000 clones, 80% of them seen once, and the ten largest clones take about 6.3%. This clone came up once. Its specificity is not known. The sequenced material came from PBMCs. The TCR originated in a male donor in good health and CMV-seropositive.

In DNA form, the CDR3 reads TGTGCCAGCAGTTTAAGGGGACAGCTCTACGAGCAGTACTTC. Protein: CASSLRGQLYEQYF. The chain joins TRBV27 to TRBJ2-7, with 7 positions matching TRBD1. This CDR3 has 14 residues. Trimming at V came to 2 bases and at J to 3 bases, leaving 4 bases not matched to a gene. Germline V gene lookup returns CDR1 MNHEY and CDR2 SMNVEV (reference sequence).